This paragraph reports one T cell receptor beta chain. A few counts support this clone. Its cognate antigen has yet to be identified. No base-level quality is on record; no much larger clone is a single base apart. The sample originates from a study of cytomegalovirus exposure and HLA in healthy donors (dated by TCRdb to 2016 to 2017). General notes on the study: An earlier analysis of approximately 590 of the donors reported about 250 Gb of sequence data and about 100 million unique TCR beta sequences from roughly 200 million T cells. Rather than drawing on any new phenotypic data, the later analysis identified candidate immune exposures from TCR beta sequences and the way those sequences occurred across donors. HLA typing included class I and class II loci at four-digit resolution. The number of donors typed differed by locus, with 629-630 for A, B, C, DRB1 and DQB1, approximately 500 for DQA1, 600 to 610 for DPA1, and roughly 450 for DPB1. The study aimed to test whether signatures of past pathogen exposure could be identified by cataloging public T cell receptors. On average, 235,054 unique TCR beta nucleotide sequences were sequenced per donor among 398 genotyped donors of the cohort, with 15% to 20% of those sequences being non-productive. Alongside the repertoire data, information on donor age, sex, ethnicity and CMV serostatus was compiled. About five DR-DQ haplotypes were handled as single units for association and clustering because linkage in the cohort was strong. To predict cytomegalovirus infection status, the study combined high-throughput TCR immunosequencing, statistical association of individual TCRs with disease status, and machine learning. Every discovery cohort repertoire had been produced on one sequencing platform. The T cell repertoires of some 700 subjects were profiled by immunosequencing and related to cytomegalovirus serostatus. A later genetic analysis used genome-wide SNP genotypes for about 60% of the roughly 700 donors, treating that subset as a discovery cohort. An early release that covered fewer than 750 HLA-typed donors contained around 330 gigabases of sequencing data and tens of millions of unique TCR sequences. In a later analysis, previously published TCR beta repertoires from 666 donors were re-analyzed and high-resolution HLA genotyping was added so that TCR occurrence patterns could be studied. Of the 300 to 450 genotyped donors, 65% to 90% were placed in the genetic ancestry cluster associated with self-reported Caucasian donors. In an earlier analysis of several hundred of the donors, high-throughput TCR beta sequencing was used to judge whether each TCR beta V gene segment behaved as functional or pseudogenic. In addition to the first cohort of about 650 subjects, a separate validation cohort of 130 or so different subjects was used. The paper as a whole reports these results and caveats: In an earlier analysis of 587 of the donors, most TCR beta V segments appeared in productive rearrangements about 87% or about 30% of the time, broadly matching IMGT annotations. This cohort had only TCR beta chains sequenced, and the lack of alpha or paired-chain data limited which features could be detected. A few of the identified cytomegalovirus-associated TCR beta chains were confirmed in vitro to be specific for cytomegalovirus antigens. The study listed 170 or so TCR beta chains as associated with cytomegalovirus. Linkage disequilibrium might explain the correlated functional status among segregating V segments, but an unknown experimental factor could not be excluded. The only immune exposure information available for the cohort was CMV serostatus. A later analysis found that HLA-associated TCR beta chains were more clonally expanded and had lower generation probabilities than equally common non-associated chains. In a later genetic analysis, fewer N-insertions in productive TCRs were reported among donors in an Asian-associated ancestry cluster than the 666-donor mean. Strong co-occurrence of HLA alleles, especially DR and DQ, made assigning TCR associations to individual alleles difficult. In a later analysis, most CMV-associated TCR beta chains were found to appear HLA-restricted, with HLA associations seemingly driven largely by CMV exposure. Presence/absence analyses assumed roughly uniform sequencing depth across donors, an assumption that may not hold. A further reported finding was that TCR beta sequences accurately predicted the HLA-A and HLA-B alleles for most subjects in the first cohort. A later analysis reported that several top co-occurrence clusters appeared linked to parvovirus B19, influenza, CMV and Epstein-Barr virus. According to the authors, the approach could potentially be generalized to other disease states and immunological phenotypes. Across donors, most TCR sequences were observed very rarely, whereas some public TCRs were present in many individuals. Because counts were too low, some 16 rarely observed V segments, including chromosome 9 orphons, were excluded from the earlier analysis of some 540 of the donors. A group of highly shared sequence variants was considered likely to be a technical artifact of the sequencing pipeline. Specific HLA alleles were associated with 15,000 to 20,000 TCR beta sequences at a false discovery rate of 0.05 in a later analysis. A later analysis found that TCR association rates varied across HLA loci, with DRB1 alleles showing the most associated TCRs and HLA-C alleles the fewest. In both the original and validation cohorts, the classifier was reported to diagnose cytomegalovirus status with high specificity and sensitivity. In a later genetic analysis, a missense DCLRE1C variant was associated with V-gene and J-gene trimming of TCR beta chains, and the association was replicated in an independent cohort. Because HLA typing was unavailable for some donors at each locus, only the typed subset was used in association tests.

Libraries were prepared through the immunoSEQ multiplex PCR assay. For the multiplex PCR, a mixture combining 60 forward primers for TCR Vbeta segments and 13 reverse primers for TCR Jbeta segments was used. Amplification of the CDR3 region of rearranged TCR beta genes was performed with a multiplex PCR assay on genomic DNA. The amplified TCR beta libraries were sequenced on the Illumina HiSeq System as 87-base-pair reads. On the study's bioinformatics: A later analysis tallied roughly 80 million unique TCR beta chains across the 550 to 850 repertoires, and about 10 million of those chains were shared by two or more donors. Raw reads were error-corrected and collapsed into unique sequences with a nearest-neighbor algorithm that merged closely related sequences to remove PCR and sequencing errors. CDR3 sequences were aligned to IMGT reference sequences to assign V, D and J gene segments. For a sequence to be retained, a match of at least six nucleotides to both a V gene segment and a J gene segment was required. Rearrangements were called productive when the CDR3 lacked stop codons and stayed in frame with V and J; all others were non-productive. CDR3 was defined according to IMGT convention as the region running from the second conserved V-encoded cysteine to the conserved J-encoded phenylalanine. Sequences without an unambiguous match to a single V gene segment were excluded from the earlier analysis of several hundred of the donors. In an earlier analysis of almost 600 of the donors, a V segment was called functional when productive rearrangements were above 56.7%, and segregating when the standard deviation between donors exceeded 5%. A statistical classification framework was built to diagnose cytomegalovirus status from the catalog of TCR beta chain sequences. V and J gene assignment, in a later analysis, came from comparing TCR nucleotide sequences with IMGT/GENE-DB human TR gene sequences. In a later analysis, CDR3 sequences and most-parsimonious VDJ recombination scenarios were assigned using the TCRdist pipeline. In a later analysis, each TCR beta chain was defined by its CDR3 amino acid sequence together with its V-gene family, and reads lacking a unique V-gene family were excluded. As a way to deal with suspected cross-contamination and a sequencing artifact, a later analysis dropped 450 to 700 nucleotide sequences that were highly shared and had low generation probability. A later analysis calculated a clonal expansion index for each public chain from normalized within-repertoire ranks of inferred template counts. A later analysis computed generation probabilities with a VDJ recombination model fitted to out-of-frame rearrangements, and checked the results against IGoR. Hypergeometric tests were used in a later analysis to score TCR-TCR, TCR-HLA and TCR-CMV co-occurrence, with a repertoire-size bias correction applied to the TCR pairs. To estimate false discovery rates, a later analysis permuted the HLA or CMV assignments 20 times. A later analysis grouped co-occurring TCRs with DBSCAN, adding TCRdist sequence similarity when clustering within HLA-allele-positive subsets. Repertoires with fewer than 30,000 or more than 120,000 public chains, plus five repertoires with anomalous nucleotide sharing, were excluded from co-occurrence clustering. Here the immuneACCESS table is served through TCRdb, limited to in-frame sequences with V and J called. Missing clones are a known gap in these copies; in checked studies unresolved V genes cover under half, and the rest lacks a known reason. The V and J calls and clone size were taken over from that table, and D and trimming were inferred from the DNA. This sample is represented by 100,000 or so clones; roughly three quarters of them were singletons. The ten top clones hold 1% to 1.5% of the sample.

The cohort consisted of 650 to 850 healthy bone marrow donors. At the time of sampling, all cohort members were nominally healthy, though unrecorded immune exposures were likely present. The donor tested CMV seronegative and was one of the 352 seronegative cohort members. A peripheral blood sample was provided by each donor, and peripheral blood mononuclear cells were used for TCR beta sequencing. The Qiagen DNeasy Blood Extraction Kit was used to extract genomic DNA from the blood cell samples. The sample taken for sequencing was PBMCs. The receptor was derived from a man in his forties or fifties in good health and CMV-seronegative.

The CDR3 is CAWSDRQGRQETQYF. Read as DNA, the sequence is TGTGCCTGGAGTGACCGACAGGGGCGACAAGAGACCCAGTACTTC. This chain is built from TRBV30 and TRBJ2-5, and 8 junctional nucleotides match TRBD1. Measured from the cysteine to the phenylalanine, the CDR3 is 15 residues long. The read is trimmed to its CDR3 DNA, 45 bases read in frame from base 1. Trimming takes 1 base off V and 2 bases off J; junction bases not matched to a gene: 6. The germline V gene (reference sequence) yields GTSNPN for CDR1 and SVGIG for CDR2. Outside the CDR3, residues come from the reference TRBV30 and TRBJ2-5 proteins, so the full variable domain is: SQTIHQWPATLVQPVGSPLSLECTVEGTSNPNLYWYRQAAGRGLQLLFYSVGIGQISSEVPQNLSASRPQDRQFILSSKKLLLSDSGFYLCAWSDRQGRQETQYFGPGTRLLVL.